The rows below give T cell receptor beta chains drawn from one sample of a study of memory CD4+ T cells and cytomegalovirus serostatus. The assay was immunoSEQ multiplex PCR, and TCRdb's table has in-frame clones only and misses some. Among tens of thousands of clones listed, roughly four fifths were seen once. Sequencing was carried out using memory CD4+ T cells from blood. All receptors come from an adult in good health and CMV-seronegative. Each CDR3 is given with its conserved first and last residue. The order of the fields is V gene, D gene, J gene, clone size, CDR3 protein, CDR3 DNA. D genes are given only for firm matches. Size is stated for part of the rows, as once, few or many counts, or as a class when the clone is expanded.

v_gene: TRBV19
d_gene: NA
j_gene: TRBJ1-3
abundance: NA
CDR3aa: CASLSTGNTIYF
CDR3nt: TGTGCCAGTCTGAGCACTGGAAACACCATATATTTT

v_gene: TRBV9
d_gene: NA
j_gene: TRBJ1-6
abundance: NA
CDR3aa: CASSVRADGGSPLHF
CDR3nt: TGTGCCAGCAGCGTCAGGGCGGACGGGGGGTCACCCCTCCACTTT

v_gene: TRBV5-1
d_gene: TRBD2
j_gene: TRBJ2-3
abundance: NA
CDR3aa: CASSLGGLAGGVDTQYF
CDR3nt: TGCGCCAGCAGCTTAGGGGGACTAGCGGGAGGAGTAGATACGCAGTATTTT

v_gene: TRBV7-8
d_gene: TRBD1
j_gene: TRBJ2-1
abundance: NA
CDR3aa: CASSPRTGGGYEQFF
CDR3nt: TGTGCCAGCAGCCCCAGGACAGGGGGCGGGTATGAGCAGTTCTTC

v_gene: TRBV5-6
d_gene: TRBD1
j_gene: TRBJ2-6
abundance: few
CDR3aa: CASSLIWDRGAGETNVLTF
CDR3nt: TGTGCCAGCAGCTTGATTTGGGACAGGGGAGCGGGGGAGACCAACGTCCTGACTTTC

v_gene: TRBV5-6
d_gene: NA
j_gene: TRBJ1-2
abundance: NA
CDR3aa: CASSLMLQENYGYTF
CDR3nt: TGTGCCAGCAGCTTGATGTTGCAGGAGAACTATGGCTACACCTTC

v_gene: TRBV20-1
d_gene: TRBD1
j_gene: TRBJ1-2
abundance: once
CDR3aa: CSPTGSYGYTF
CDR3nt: TGCAGCCCGACAGGGTCTTATGGCTACACCTTC

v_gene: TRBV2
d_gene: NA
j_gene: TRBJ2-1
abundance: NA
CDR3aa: CASSEASNEQFF
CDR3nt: TGTGCCAGCAGTGAAGCGTCAAATGAGCAGTTCTTC

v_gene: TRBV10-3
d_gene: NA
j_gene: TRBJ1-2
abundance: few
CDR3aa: CAISGTGNYGYTF
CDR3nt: TGTGCCATCAGTGGCACAGGGAACTATGGCTACACCTTC

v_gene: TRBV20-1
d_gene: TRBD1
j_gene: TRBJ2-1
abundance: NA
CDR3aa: CSAPKGGRQFF
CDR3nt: TGCAGTGCTCCCAAAGGGGGCAGGCAGTTCTTC

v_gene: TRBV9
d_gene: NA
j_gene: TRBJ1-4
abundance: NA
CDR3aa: CASSVSGNEKLFF
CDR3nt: TGTGCCAGCAGCGTTTCAGGGAATGAAAAACTGTTTTTT

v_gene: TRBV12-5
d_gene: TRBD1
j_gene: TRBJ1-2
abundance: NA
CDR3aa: CASGLGGQAFNYGYTF
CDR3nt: TGTGCTAGTGGTTTGGGCGGACAGGCGTTTAACTATGGCTACACCTTC

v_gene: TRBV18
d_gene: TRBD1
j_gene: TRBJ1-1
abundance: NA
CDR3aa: CASSPRQGTEAFF
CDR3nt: TGTGCCAGCTCACCCCGACAGGGCACTGAAGCTTTCTTT

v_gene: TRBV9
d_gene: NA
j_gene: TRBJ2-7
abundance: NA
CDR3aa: CASSVTGYSYEQYF
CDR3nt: TGTGCCAGCAGCGTTACAGGTTACTCCTACGAGCAGTACTTC

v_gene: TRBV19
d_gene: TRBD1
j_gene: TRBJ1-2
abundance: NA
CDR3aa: CASSQIQGGYTF
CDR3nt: TGTGCCAGTAGTCAAATACAGGGGGGCTACACCTTC

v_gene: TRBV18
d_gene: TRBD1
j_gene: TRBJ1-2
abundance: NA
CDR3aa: CASSPAARTGYGYTF
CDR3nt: TGTGCCAGCTCACCCGCGGCCCGGACAGGCTATGGCTACACCTTC

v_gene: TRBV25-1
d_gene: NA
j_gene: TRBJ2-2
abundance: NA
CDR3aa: CASSELASSAGELFF
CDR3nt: TGTGCCAGCAGTGAATTGGCTAGCTCGGCCGGGGAGCTGTTTTTT

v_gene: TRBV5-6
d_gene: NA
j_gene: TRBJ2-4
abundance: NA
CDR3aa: CASSLGRVGKNIQYF
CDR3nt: TGTGCCAGCAGCTTGGGCAGGGTAGGAAAAAACATTCAGTACTTC

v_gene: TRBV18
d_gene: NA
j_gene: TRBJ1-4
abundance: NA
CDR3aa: CASSRENEKLFF
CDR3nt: TGTGCCAGCTCACGCGAAAATGAAAAACTGTTTTTT

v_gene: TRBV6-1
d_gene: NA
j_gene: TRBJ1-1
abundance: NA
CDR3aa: CASMGGAWGNTEAFF
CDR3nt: TGTGCCAGCATGGGGGGCGCGTGGGGGAACACTGAAGCTTTCTTT

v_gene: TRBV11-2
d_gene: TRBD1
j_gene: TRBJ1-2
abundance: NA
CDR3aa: CASSPTTGGYGYTF
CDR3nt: TGTGCCAGCAGCCCCACGACAGGGGGTTATGGCTACACCTTC

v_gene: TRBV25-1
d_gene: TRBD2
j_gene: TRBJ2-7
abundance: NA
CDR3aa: CASSFSTSGQYSYEQYF
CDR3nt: TGTGCCAGCAGTTTTTCGACTAGCGGACAATACTCCTACGAGCAGTACTTC

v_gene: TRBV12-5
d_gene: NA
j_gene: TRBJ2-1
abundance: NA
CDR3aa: CASGPGRGERRNEQFF
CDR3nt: TGTGCTAGTGGTCCCGGGCGTGGGGAGAGGAGAAATGAGCAGTTCTTC

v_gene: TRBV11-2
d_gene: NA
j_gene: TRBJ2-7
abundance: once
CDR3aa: CASSPSYEQYF
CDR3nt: TGTGCCAGCAGCCCCAGCTACGAGCAGTACTTC

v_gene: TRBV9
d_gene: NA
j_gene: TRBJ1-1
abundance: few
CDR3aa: CASSVGPVMNTEAFF
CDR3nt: TGTGCCAGCAGCGTAGGCCCAGTGATGAACACTGAAGCTTTCTTT

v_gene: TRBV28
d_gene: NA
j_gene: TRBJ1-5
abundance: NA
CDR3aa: CATRRQANQPQHF
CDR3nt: TGTGCCACCCGAAGACAGGCAAATCAGCCCCAGCATTTT

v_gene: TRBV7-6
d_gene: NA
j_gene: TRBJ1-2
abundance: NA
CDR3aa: CASSPLSNYGYTF
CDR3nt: TGTGCCAGCAGCCCGTTAAGCAACTATGGCTACACCTTC

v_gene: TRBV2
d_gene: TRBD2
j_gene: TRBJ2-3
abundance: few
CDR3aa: CASSDIAGGTDTQYF
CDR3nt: TGTGCCAGCAGTGACATAGCGGGAGGCACAGATACGCAGTATTTT

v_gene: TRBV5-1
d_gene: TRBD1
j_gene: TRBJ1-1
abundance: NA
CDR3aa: CASSLGTGLEVAFF
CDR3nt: TGCGCCAGCAGCTTGGGGACAGGGTTAGAAGTAGCTTTCTTT

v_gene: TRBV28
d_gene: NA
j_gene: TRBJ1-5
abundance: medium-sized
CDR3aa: CASSLLGSNQPQHF
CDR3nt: TGTGCCAGCAGTTTATTGGGTAGCAATCAGCCCCAGCATTTT

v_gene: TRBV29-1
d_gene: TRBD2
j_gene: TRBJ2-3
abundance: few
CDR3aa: CSVSVAGGIDTQYF
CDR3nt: TGCAGCGTTTCGGTAGCGGGGGGGATAGATACGCAGTATTTT

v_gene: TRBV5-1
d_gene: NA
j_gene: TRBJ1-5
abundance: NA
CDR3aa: CASSLGSLNQPQHF
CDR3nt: TGCGCCAGCAGCTTGGGCAGCCTGAATCAGCCCCAGCATTTT

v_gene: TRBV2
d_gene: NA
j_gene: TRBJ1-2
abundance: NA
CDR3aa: CASSVMGGGVDGYTF
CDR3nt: TGTGCCAGCAGTGTTATGGGGGGAGGGGTCGATGGCTACACCTTC

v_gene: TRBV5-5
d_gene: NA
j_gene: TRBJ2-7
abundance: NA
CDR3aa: CASSPLQRPYEQYF
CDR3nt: TGTGCCAGCAGCCCCCTCCAACGACCCTACGAGCAGTACTTC

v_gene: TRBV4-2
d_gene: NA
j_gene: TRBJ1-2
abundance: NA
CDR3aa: CASSPSDSLIGYTF
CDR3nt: TGTGCCAGCAGCCCAAGCGACAGCCTCATTGGCTACACCTTC

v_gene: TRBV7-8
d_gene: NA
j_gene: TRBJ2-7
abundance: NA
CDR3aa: CASSLGEAYEQYF
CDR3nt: TGTGCCAGCAGCTTAGGTGAGGCCTACGAGCAGTACTTC

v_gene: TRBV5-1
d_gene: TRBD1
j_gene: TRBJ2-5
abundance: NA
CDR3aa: CASSLPGTAETQYF
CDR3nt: TGCGCCAGCAGCTTGCCCGGGACAGCAGAGACCCAGTACTTC

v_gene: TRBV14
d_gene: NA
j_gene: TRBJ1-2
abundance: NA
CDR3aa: CASSQNYRLGYTF
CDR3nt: TGTGCCAGCAGCCAAAATTATCGCCTCGGCTACACCTTC

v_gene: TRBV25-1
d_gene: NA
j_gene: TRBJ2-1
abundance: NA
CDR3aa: CASGRLGYNEQFF
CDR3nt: TGTGCCAGCGGGAGACTGGGCTACAATGAGCAGTTCTTC

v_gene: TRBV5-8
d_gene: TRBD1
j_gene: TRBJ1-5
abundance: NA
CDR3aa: CASSLVRGLLSQPQHF
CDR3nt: TGTGCCAGCAGCTTGGTCAGGGGGCTCTTAAGTCAGCCCCAGCATTTT

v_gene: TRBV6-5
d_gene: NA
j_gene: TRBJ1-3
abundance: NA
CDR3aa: CASSYSNRVGNTIYF
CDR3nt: TGTGCCAGCAGTTACTCGAATAGGGTTGGAAACACCATATATTTT

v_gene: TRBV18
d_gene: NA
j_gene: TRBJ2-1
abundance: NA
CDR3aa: CASSPWGSGYNEQFF
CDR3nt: TGTGCCAGCTCACCATGGGGGTCCGGCTACAATGAGCAGTTCTTC

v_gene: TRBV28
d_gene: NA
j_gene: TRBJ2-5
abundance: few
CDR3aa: CASSPSSETQYF
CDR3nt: TGTGCCAGCAGCCCTAGCTCAGAGACCCAGTACTTC

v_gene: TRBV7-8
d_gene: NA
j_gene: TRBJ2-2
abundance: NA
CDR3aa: CASSLGGALNGELFF
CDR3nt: TGTGCCAGCAGCTTAGGGGGGGCGCTGAACGGGGAGCTGTTTTTT